This is a list of T cell receptor beta chains from one sample in a study of STAT5B mutations in CD4+ large granular lymphocyte leukemia. Libraries were prepared by immunoSEQ multiplex PCR; TCRdb keeps only in-frame clonotypes and omits some of them. The sample records 30,000 to 40,000 clones, roughly 65% being singletons. Sequences were obtained from CD4+ T cells from blood buffy coats. These receptors were obtained from a human donor in good health. Both conserved end residues are trimmed from each CDR3.

v_gene,j_gene,CDR3aa
TRBV11-3,TRBJ1-6,ASSLDRFSPLH
TRBV7-2,TRBJ1-2,ASSHRDRPNYGYT
TRBV27,TRBJ2-3,ASGRLADPTDTQY
TRBV2,TRBJ1-2,ASRGGNYGYT
TRBV5-6,TRBJ1-6,ASSTTGNYNSPLH
TRBV5-6,TRBJ2-3,ASSLKQGTSTDTQY
TRBV6-4,TRBJ2-5,ASSRETQY
TRBV5-1,TRBJ2-1,ASSPTALASYNEQF
TRBV7-9,TRBJ1-4,ASSLSINEKLF
TRBV14,TRBJ1-1,ASSQDPNTEAF
TRBV4-3,TRBJ1-1,ASSQAGAGARLRNTEAF
TRBV10-3,TRBJ1-2,AISELGNYGYT
TRBV11-2,TRBJ2-2,ASTLNTGELF
TRBV4-1,TRBJ2-1,ASSRTGLNEQF
TRBV10-3,TRBJ1-3,AIQGISGNTIY
TRBV9,TRBJ1-3,ASSVRGDRFSGNTIY
TRBV6-5,TRBJ1-2,ASSYSPQGDYGYT
TRBV6-5,TRBJ1-4,ASSYSGGGKLF
TRBV28,TRBJ1-4,ASSLSGGGEKLF
TRBV4-3,TRBJ2-3,ASSQGPAGGPDTQY
TRBV18,TRBJ1-3,ASSAQDSGNTIY
TRBV5-5,TRBJ2-7,ASSPHGTGDLEQY
TRBV6-5,TRBJ2-7,ASSSDLSYEQY
TRBV2,TRBJ2-1,ASSDRGISYNEQF
TRBV7-9,TRBJ2-7,ASSSPHNEQY
TRBV5-8,TRBJ2-3,ASVSQGSDTQY
TRBV7-9,TRBJ1-2,ASSPTGGLGPAYYGYT
TRBV19,TRBJ1-4,ASSITHATNEKLF
TRBV5-4,TRBJ2-1,ASSRRKLAGDNEQF
TRBV12-5,TRBJ2-2,ASALRGTGELF
TRBV9,TRBJ2-1,ASSVVGGPNNEQF
TRBV9,TRBJ2-2,ASSLSYTGELF
TRBV29-1,TRBJ2-2,SGTRVHTGELF
TRBV5-4,TRBJ1-2,ASSPGRQGTYGYT
TRBV4-2,TRBJ1-5,ASSQDSCQTLKYSNQPQH
TRBV6-5,TRBJ2-3,ASRRQGARADTQY